Shown below are 30 T cell receptor beta chains from a single sample sequenced in a study of blood T cells in healthy people across ages (dated by TCRdb to about 2015). Library generation was performed with 5' RACE. The sequencing machine was an Illumina HiSeq 2500. The second PCR ran for about 6 to 11 cycles and used a J-beta primer mix along with a sample-barcoded 5' primer. Using fastp at Q25 and MiXCR, TCRdb reprocessed the public reads and kept productive beta chains. Every CDR3 protein is listed once, alongside the most common genes and DNA of its rows. The sample yields some 1,000,000 distinct CDR3 sequences; approximately 26% were counted once. The ten largest clones capture 0.75% of the sample. In addition, the sample was reused for a study of T cells of mothers and their children.

The sample comprised blood. The receptor source for this set is a girl aged 2 to 9 in good health.

The CDR3 DNA is TGTGCCAGCAGCGACGGGGGCCTAGCGGGCTGGTACCAAGAGACCCAGTACTTC. Its translation is CASSDGGLAGWYQETQYF. This rearrangement joins TRBV7-9 to TRBJ2-5, with 8 bases identical to TRBD2. V dropped 5 bases and J dropped 0; count of bases not matched to a gene: 14. The CDR3 consists of 18 residues. The germline gives CDR1 SEHNR, CDR2 FQNEAQ (reference sequence).

This clonotype has a handful of counts. This chain links TRBV4-3 with TRBJ2-5; 10 bases fit TRBD2. The J call may be incorrect, as the DNA end agrees better with TRBJ2-7. Germline V gene data show CDR1 as LGHNA and CDR2 as YSLEER. The CDR3 consists of 15 residues. This chain's CDR3 is CASSQDASGSYEQYF. In DNA form, the CDR3 reads TGCGCCAGCAGCCAAGATGCTAGCGGGAGCTACGAGCAGTACTTC.

The table lists this clonotype with a few counts. The V and J genes are TRBV7-2 and TRBJ2-1; D is unresolved. Germline CDR1 reads SGHTA; CDR2 reads FQGNSA. This CDR3 is built from 16 residues. Trimming removed 1 base from V and 2 bases from J, with 12 bases in between. CDR3 sequence (DNA): TGTGCCAGCAGCTTAGGAACGACCCTTGCCTACAATGAGCAGTTCTTC. It encodes CASSLGTTLAYNEQFF.

This clonotype was counted between two and nine times. Written as DNA, the CDR3 is TGCGCCAGCAGCCACCATGGGCAGGAAGATACGCAGTATTTT. It translates to CASSHHGQEDTQYF. The chain employs TRBV4-1 and TRBJ2-3; D unclear. With 3 bases removed from V and 5 bases from J, the gap between germline ends came to 12 bases. The CDR3 has 14 amino acids. Per the germline V gene, CDR1 is MGHRA and CDR2 is YSYEKL.

With respect to this clonotype: One junction end does not reproduce the germline sequence, and a read error may be involved. The rearrangement joins TRBV18 to TRBJ2-1; D not resolved. The tail of the sequence fits TRBJ2-7 better, so the J call may be wrong. This CDR3 is built from 12 residues. Germline values: CDR1 KGHSH, CDR2 LQKENI. The CDR3 reads CASSPTSHEQYF. In DNA form, the CDR3 reads TGTGCCAGCTCCCCTACCTCCCACGAGCAGTACTTC.

As to this clonotype: This is likely a read error, given that the CDR3 carries no conserved phenylalanine or tryptophan at its end. The J gene is TRBJ2-3, the V gene TRBV7-9; D gene uncertain. This CDR3 has 12 amino acids. Trimming pared 5 bases from V and 3 bases from J, leaving 6 bases between. Looked up from germline, CDR1 is SEHNR and CDR2 is FQNEAQ (reference sequence). This CDR3 is CASSIDTDTQYC. In DNA, the CDR3 is TGTGCCAGCAGCATCGATACAGATACGCAGTATTGT.

The CDR3 region is CASGTTNNEQFF. Here the CDR3 DNA reads TGTGCCAGCGGGACTACAAACAATGAGCAGTTCTTC. The chain combines TRBV2 with TRBJ2-1, with 7 bases matching TRBD2. V gave up 8 bases and J gave up 5 bases; unmatched junction bases: 3. The germline V gene has CDR1 SNHLY and CDR2 FYNNEI. The CDR3 has 12 amino acids. Based on the CDR3 plus reference TRBV2 and TRBJ2-1, the full variable domain is EPEVTQTPSHQVTQMGQEVILRCVPISNHLYFYWYRQILGQKVEFLVSFYNNEISEKSEIFDDQFSVERPDGSNFTLKIRSTKLEDSAMYFCASGTTNNEQFFGPGTRLTVL.

This clonotype was recorded at least ten times. The chain uses TRBV7-9 and TRBJ2-5; D is ambiguous. CDR3 size: 13 residues. Trimming removed 5 bases from V and 5 bases from J, with 12 bases in between. Germline lookup yields CDR1 SEHNR and CDR2 FQNEAQ (reference sequence). The DNA for the CDR3 is TGTGCCAGCAGCCCGCCGGGTGGGGAGACCCAGTACTTC. Translated: CASSPPGGETQYF.

This sequence joins TRBV5-6 and TRBJ1-1; D unclear. This CDR3 comprises 11 residues. Germline loops: CDR1 SGHDT, CDR2 YYEEEE. V was trimmed by 2 bases and J by 10 bases, leaving 9 bases between them. CDR3 region: CASSLDGVAFF. For the CDR3, the DNA is TGTGCCAGCAGCTTAGATGGGGTAGCTTTCTTT.

On this clonotype itself: An end of the junction differs from the germline gene, which may be a read error. The chain links TRBV5-6 to TRBJ2-1; TRBD2 matches 16 bases. CDR1 SGHDT and CDR2 YYEEEE come from the germline V gene. This CDR3 region has 12 residues. The CDR3 reads CASGTSGGARVF. CDR3 nucleotides: TGTGCCAGCGGGACTAGCGGGGGGGCCCGGGTCTTC.

This chain joins TRBV20-1 and TRBJ1-1; D is possibly TRBD1 (6 bases). The CDR3 is made up of 14 amino acids. Trimming cost V 4 bases and J 2 bases, with 14 bases left between them. The germline V gene encodes CDR1 DFQATT and CDR2 SNEGSKA (reference sequence). The DNA for the CDR3 is TGCAGTGCTACGGGGTGGGGGGCTAACACTGAAGCTTTCTTT. It codes for CSATGWGANTEAFF.

The genes are TRBV7-8 and TRBJ1-1; D gene ambiguous. Between the trimmed V and J ends, which lost 5 bases and 5 bases, there was a span of 9 bases. There are 12 residues in the CDR3. Germline CDR1 reads SGHVS; CDR2 reads FQNEAQ. The CDR3 loop reads CASSHSGTEAFF. The CDR3 DNA is TGTGCCAGCAGCCATTCCGGTACTGAAGCTTTCTTT.

This clonotype was observed many times. This rearrangement joins TRBV20-1 to TRBJ2-2; the match to TRBD1 covers 9 bases. With 0 bases clipped from V and 5 bases from J, the junction kept 7 bases outside the gene matches. The germline CDR1 and CDR2 sequences are DFQATT and SNEGSKA (reference sequence). The CDR3 loop spans 16 amino acids. CDR3 loop: CSARDPGQGLTGELFF. The CDR3 DNA reads TGCAGTGCTAGAGATCCCGGACAGGGGTTAACCGGGGAGCTGTTTTTT.

This clonotype was counted a few times. The chain uses TRBV12-5 and TRBJ2-5; TRBD2 matches at 7 bases. The trim removed 6 bases at V and 4 bases at J, leaving 17 bases unmatched. The CDR3 runs 17 residues. CDR1 is LGHNT and CDR2 is FRNRAP in the germline V gene. CDR3 in amino acids: CASGAYHGGSSGETQYF. CDR3 coding DNA: TGTGCTAGTGGGGCGTATCACGGCGGGAGTTCCGGAGAGACCCAGTACTTC.

This sequence joins TRBV2 and TRBJ2-1, with D unresolved. The germline CDR1 and CDR2 sequences are SNHLY and FYNNEI. This CDR3 has 15 amino acids. The V gene lost 4 bases and the J gene lost 0 bases, with 10 bases spanning the gap. The DNA for the CDR3 is TGTGCCAGCAGTGCAGAGAGAAGCTCCTACAATGAGCAGTTCTTC. This sequence encodes CASSAERSSYNEQFF. The variable domain in full, completed from reference TRBV2 and TRBJ2-1, reads EPEVTQTPSHQVTQMGQEVILRCVPISNHLYFYWYRQILGQKVEFLVSFYNNEISEKSEIFDDQFSVERPDGSNFTLKIRSTKLEDSAMYFCASSAERSSYNEQFFGPGTRLTVL.

The rearrangement uses TRBV5-8 and TRBJ2-6; possibly TRBD1 or TRBD2 for D (5 bases each). The CDR3 is made up of 16 amino acids. With 4 bases removed from V and 4 bases from J, the gap between germline ends came to 15 bases. CDR1 SGHTS and CDR2 YDEGEE come from the germline V gene. CDR3 sequence: CASSVEWGSGANVLTF. For the CDR3, the DNA is TGTGCCAGCAGCGTGGAGTGGGGGTCCGGGGCCAACGTCCTGACTTTC. Together with reference TRBV5-8 and TRBJ2-6, the CDR3 gives the full variable domain: EAGVTQSPTHLIKTRGQQATLRCSPISGHTSVYWYQQALGLGLQFLLWYDEGEERNRGNFPPRFSGRQFPNYSSELNVNALELEDSALYLCASSVEWGSGANVLTFGAGSRLTVL.

The genes are TRBV29-1 and TRBJ2-1; D uncertain. In germline, CDR1 is SQVTM, CDR2 ANQGSEA. The CDR3 runs to 13 residues. Trimming pared 5 bases from V and 4 bases from J, leaving 12 bases between. The CDR3, as DNA: TGCAGCGTTTTGGGCGGAGTATACAATGAGCAGTTCTTC. Protein: CSVLGGVYNEQFF.

This clonotype was detected only a few times. One end of the junction fails to match germline, which may point to a read error. V is TRBV2 and J is TRBJ2-5; a weak D match, TRBD1 (5 bases). This CDR3 comprises 12 residues. Germline lookup yields CDR1 SNHLY and CDR2 FYNNEI. The CDR3 sequence: CASNEQVSAQYF. CDR3 bases: TGTGCCAGCAATGAACAGGTGTCGGCCCAGTACTTC. Complete variable domain (other parts from reference TRBV2 and TRBJ2-5): EPEVTQTPSHQVTQMGQEVILRCVPISNHLYFYWYRQILGQKVEFLVSFYNNEISEKSEIFDDQFSVERPDGSNFTLKIRSTKLEDSAMYFCASNEQVSAQYFGPGTRLLVL.

There are many counts of this clonotype. The V gene is TRBV28, the J gene TRBJ2-7; D gene unclear. Germline-derived CDR1 and CDR2 are MDHEN and SYDVKM. Trimming removed 6 bases at V and 2 bases at J, with 5 bases between. The CDR3 runs to 11 residues. The CDR3, as DNA: TGTGCCAGCAGCTCCCCCTACGAGCAGTACTTC. Translation: CASSSPYEQYF.

This clonotype was seen more than once but under ten times. The chain recombines TRBV6-5 with TRBJ2-3; D may be TRBD1 (5 bases). This CDR3 has 11 amino acids. The V and J ends lost 11 bases and 4 bases respectively, with 10 bases between them. Per the germline V gene, CDR1 is MNHEY and CDR2 is SVGAGI. CDR3 sequence: CAVGRADTQYF. CDR3 sequence (DNA): TGTGCCGTGGGCAGGGCAGATACGCAGTATTTT.

This clonotype was recorded a few times. V is TRBV6-1 and J is TRBJ2-1; maybe TRBD2 (6 bases). Between the trimmed V and J ends, which lost 8 bases and 0 bases, there was a span of 8 bases. CDR1 is MNHNS and CDR2 is SASEGT in the germline V gene. CDR3 length: 13 amino acids. CDR3 nucleotide sequence: TGTGCCAGCGGACTACGCTCCTACAATGAGCAGTTCTTC. It codes for CASGLRSYNEQFF.

V usage is TRBV7-3 and J usage is TRBJ2-7; D unclear. Trimming cost V 5 bases and J 6 bases, with 14 bases left between them. From germline, CDR1 is SGHTA and CDR2 FQGTGA. The CDR3 consists of 13 residues. The DNA of the CDR3 is TGTGCCAGCAGCCCATCGGATCACGGCGAGCAGTACTTC. Encoded protein: CASSPSDHGEQYF. The full variable domain, rest sourced from reference TRBV7-3 and TRBJ2-7, is GAGVSQTPSNKVTEKGKYVELRCDPISGHTALYWYRQSLGQGPEFLIYFQGTGAADDSGLPNDRFFAVRPEGSVSTLKIQRTERGDSAVYLCASSPSDHGEQYFGPGTRLTVT.

This clonotype has more than one count but fewer than ten. The chain uses TRBV29-1 and TRBJ2-7; D remains unclear. Germline V gene data show CDR1 as SQVTM and CDR2 as ANQGSEA. The V end was cut by 5 bases, the J end by 5 bases, with 16 bases between. This CDR3 has 13 residues. The CDR3 nucleotides read TGCAGCGTTCTCCGGTTTCTGGGGAACGAGCAGTACTTC. Its protein is CSVLRFLGNEQYF.

The rearrangement joins TRBV29-1 to TRBJ2-4, with 9 positions matching TRBD1. V trimming: 2 bases; J trimming: 7 bases; junction bases outside the gene matches: 18. CDR1 and CDR2 (germline): SQVTM, ANQGSEA. The CDR3 extends over 18 amino acids. The CDR3: CSVENRDITGGESNIQYF. The CDR3 nucleotides are TGCAGCGTTGAAAATAGAGATATTACAGGGGGCGAGAGTAACATTCAGTACTTC.

V is TRBV6-1 and J is TRBJ2-7; D tentatively fits TRBD1 or TRBD2 (5 bases each). Germline lookup yields CDR1 MNHNS and CDR2 SASEGT. CDR3 size: 9 residues. Trimming took 10 bases from V and 7 from J, leaving 8 bases between them. CDR3 coding DNA: TGTGCCACCGAGGGGGAGCAGTACTTC. Translating it yields CATEGEQYF.

There are a few counts of this clonotype. The V call is TRBV4-3, the J call TRBJ2-2; D gene ambiguous. This CDR3 is 16 amino acids long. Trimming shortened V by 0 bases and J by 0 bases, and 8 bases separated the two germline ends. Looked up from germline, CDR1 is LGHNA and CDR2 is YSLEER. The CDR3 nucleotides read TGCGCCAGCAGCCAAGATCTTTGGACGAACACCGGGGAGCTGTTTTTT. This gives the protein CASSQDLWTNTGELFF.

Only a few counts were recorded for this clonotype. V usage is TRBV5-1 and J usage is TRBJ1-6, with 7 bases fitting TRBD1. This CDR3 is 18 amino acids long. After removal of 0 bases from V and 0 bases from J, the junction contained 6 bases not matched to a gene. The germline gives CDR1 SGHRS, CDR2 YFSETQ. CDR3 protein: CASSLDSQGYSYNSPLHF. Written as DNA, the CDR3 is TGCGCCAGCAGCTTGGACTCACAGGGGTACTCCTATAATTCACCCCTCCACTTT.

The rearrangement uses TRBV6-1 and TRBJ1-3; TRBD1 aligns across 10 bases. The germline V gene encodes CDR1 MNHNS and CDR2 SASEGT. The ends lost 8 bases at V and 4 bases at J; junction bases unmatched: 8. CDR3 size: 15 residues. The CDR3 loop reads CASSGQGSRGNTIYF. CDR3 coding DNA: TGTGCCAGCTCGGGACAGGGGTCGAGAGGAAACACCATATATTTT.

There are a few counts of this clonotype. The chain carries TRBV19 and TRBJ2-5, with D unresolved. The ends were cut back, 6 bases at V and 2 bases at J, with 10 bases in the middle. Germline V gene sequence: CDR1 LNHDA, CDR2 SQIVND (reference sequence). CDR3 length: 13 residues. For the CDR3, the DNA is TGTGCCAGTAGAACACTTTCTCAAGAGACCCAGTACTTC. Its translation is CASRTLSQETQYF.

This clonotype was picked up a small number of times. This chain uses TRBV29-1 with TRBJ2-7; TRBD1 agrees at 9 bases. This CDR3 comprises 13 residues. The junction had 5 bases not matched to a gene; V was cut back by 7 bases and J by 1 base. Germline CDR1 is SQVTM and CDR2 is ANQGSEA. This CDR3 reads CSAQTGGSYEQYF. As DNA, the CDR3 is TGCAGCGCTCAGACAGGGGGTTCCTACGAGCAGTACTTC.